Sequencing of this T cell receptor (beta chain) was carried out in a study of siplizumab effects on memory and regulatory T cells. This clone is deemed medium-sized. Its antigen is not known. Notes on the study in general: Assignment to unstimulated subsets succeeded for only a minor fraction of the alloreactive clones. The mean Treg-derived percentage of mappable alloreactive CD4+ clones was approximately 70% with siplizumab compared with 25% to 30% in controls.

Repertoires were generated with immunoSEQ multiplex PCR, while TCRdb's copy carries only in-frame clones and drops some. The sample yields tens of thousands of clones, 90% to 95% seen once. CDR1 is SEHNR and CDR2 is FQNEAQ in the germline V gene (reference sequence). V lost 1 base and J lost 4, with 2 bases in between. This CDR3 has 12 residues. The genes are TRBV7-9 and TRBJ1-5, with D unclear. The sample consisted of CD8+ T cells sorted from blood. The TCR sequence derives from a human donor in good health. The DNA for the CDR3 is TGTGCCAGCAGCTTAGGGAATCAGCCCCAGCATTTT. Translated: CASSLGNQPQHF.